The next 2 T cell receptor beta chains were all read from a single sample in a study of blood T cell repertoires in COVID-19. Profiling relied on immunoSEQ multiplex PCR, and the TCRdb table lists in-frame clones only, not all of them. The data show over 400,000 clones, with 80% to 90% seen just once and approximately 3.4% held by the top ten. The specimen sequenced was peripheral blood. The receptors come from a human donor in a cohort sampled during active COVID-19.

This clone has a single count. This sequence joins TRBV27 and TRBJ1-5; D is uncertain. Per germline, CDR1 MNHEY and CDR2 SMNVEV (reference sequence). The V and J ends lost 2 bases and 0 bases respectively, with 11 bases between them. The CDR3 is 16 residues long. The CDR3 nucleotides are TGTGCCAGCAGTTTAACATGGCAGTATAGCAATCAGCCCCAGCATTTT. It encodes CASSLTWQYSNQPQHF.

CDR3: CASADTGGNEKLFF. The CDR3 coding sequence is TGTGCCAGCGCCGATACAGGGGGGAATGAAAAACTGTTTTTT. The chain is built from TRBV27 and TRBJ1-4; 8 bases map to TRBD1. Germline CDR1 reads MNHEY; CDR2 reads SMNVEV (reference sequence). The junction had 7 bases not matched to a gene; V was cut back by 8 bases and J by 5 bases. The CDR3 runs 14 residues.